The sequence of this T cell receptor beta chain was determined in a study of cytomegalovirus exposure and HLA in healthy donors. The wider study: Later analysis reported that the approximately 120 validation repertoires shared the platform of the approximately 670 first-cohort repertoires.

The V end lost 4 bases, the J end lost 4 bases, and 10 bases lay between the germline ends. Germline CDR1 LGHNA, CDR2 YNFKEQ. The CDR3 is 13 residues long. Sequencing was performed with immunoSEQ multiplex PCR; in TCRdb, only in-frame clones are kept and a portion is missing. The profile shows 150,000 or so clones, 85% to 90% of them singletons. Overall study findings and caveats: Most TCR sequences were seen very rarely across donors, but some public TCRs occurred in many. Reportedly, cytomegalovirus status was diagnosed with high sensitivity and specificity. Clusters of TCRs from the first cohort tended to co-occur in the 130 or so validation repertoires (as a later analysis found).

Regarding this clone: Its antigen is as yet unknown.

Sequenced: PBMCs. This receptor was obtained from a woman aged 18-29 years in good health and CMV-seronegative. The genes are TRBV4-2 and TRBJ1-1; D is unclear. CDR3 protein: CASSPGSATEAFF. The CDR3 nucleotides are TGTGCCAGCAGCCCGGGGTCGGCCACTGAAGCTTTCTTT.